The 20 T cell receptor beta chains reported below all come from one sample, sequenced in a study of blood T cell repertoires in COVID-19. Clones were read by immunoSEQ multiplex PCR, and TCRdb kept only the in-frame ones, dropping some. This sample has fewer than 300,000 clones, with approximately 84% found just once. Sequenced material: peripheral blood. The receptors come from a human donor in a cohort sampled during active COVID-19.

The chain uses TRBV5-5 and TRBJ2-5; a possible D gene is TRBD2 (7 bases). The CDR3 has 12 amino acids. Germline V CDR1 and CDR2: SGHKS, YYEKEE (reference sequence). V lost 7 bases to trimming and J lost 5 bases, with 12 bases between them. CDR3 loop: CASGGALETQYF. For the CDR3, the DNA is TGTGCCAGCGGGGGGGCTCTGGAGACCCAGTACTTC. Looking up the rest from reference TRBV5-5 and TRBJ2-5 gives the full variable domain: DAGVTQSPTHLIKTRGQQVTLRCSPISGHKSVSWYQQVLGQGPQFIFQYYEKEERGRGNFPDRFSARQFPNYSSELNVNALLLGDSALYLCASGGALETQYFGPGTRLLVL.

The chain is built from TRBV29-1 and TRBJ1-1; D gene ambiguous. CDR3 length equals 12 residues. The germline CDR1 and CDR2 sequences are SQVTM and ANQGSEA. Deletions cut 7 bases from V and 3 bases from J, with 12 bases between. The CDR3, as DNA: TGCAGCGCGGTTGTTGGAGACACTGAAGCTTTCTTT. Its translation: CSAVVGDTEAFF.

The chain joins TRBV7-2 to TRBJ1-4; 9 bases fit TRBD1. Per germline, CDR1 SGHTA and CDR2 FQGNSA. Trimming took 5 bases from V and 7 from J; bases not matched to a gene: 8. The CDR3 length is 15 residues. The CDR3 DNA sequence: TGTGCCAGCAGCCTTACAGGGGGCAGCATTGAAAAACTGTTTTTT. Translating gives CASSLTGGSIEKLFF.

The table lists this clone with a few counts. The J gene is TRBJ2-1, the V gene TRBV10-3, with 7 bases aligning to TRBD1. Germline values: CDR1 ENHRY, CDR2 SYGVKD. CDR3 length equals 18 residues. V shed 8 bases and J 12 bases; nucleotides not matched to a gene: 28. For the CDR3, the DNA is TGTGCCATCGGAGGCCCCGAAGCAGTGACAGGGCCAAATACCAGGCAGTTCTTC. As protein: CAIGGPEAVTGPNTRQFF.

This clone came up a few times. The junction does not match germline at one end; this may be a read error. The V call is TRBV7-7, the J call TRBJ2-1; D is perhaps TRBD2 (6 bases). The CDR3 spans 12 residues. CDR1 and CDR2 from the germline V gene are SSHAT and FNYEAQ (reference sequence). CDR3 sequence (DNA): TGTGCTAGCAGCCCCGGGGGAAATGAGCAGTTCTTC. Its translation is CASSPGGNEQFF.

This clone was seen only once. V gene TRBV11-2 combines with J gene TRBJ2-3; 7 positions agree with TRBD2. Unmatched junction bases numbered 0, after V lost 1 base and J lost 8 bases. CDR3 size: 12 residues. CDR1 SGHAT and CDR2 FQNNGV come from the germline V gene. The CDR3 DNA is TGTGCCAGCAGCTTAGGCGGGGGTACGCAGTATTTT. Protein sequence: CASSLGGGTQYF.

This CDR3 is CASSELYRKEGYTF. Here the CDR3 DNA reads TGCGCCAGCAGTGAGTTATACAGGAAAGAAGGCTACACCTTC. V and J are TRBV10-2 and TRBJ1-2, with D possibly being TRBD1 (5 bases). V shed 1 base and J shed 8 bases, with 14 bases lying between them. Germline V CDR1 and CDR2: WSHSY, SAAADI. The CDR3 totals 14 residues.

A remark on this clone: The junction does not match germline at one end; this may be a read error. J is TRBJ2-2 and V is TRBV7-7; 10 bases match TRBD2. Per germline, CDR1 SSHAT and CDR2 FNYEAQ (reference sequence). The CDR3 covers 17 residues. Written as DNA, the CDR3 is TGTGCTAGCAGCTTATCTCGGCTAGCGGGAGAAGCCGGGGAGCTGTTTTTT. This sequence encodes CASSLSRLAGEAGELFF.

Concerning this clone: Just one base apart from a much larger clone, this may be a read error. Distinct nucleotide sequences in the sample also encode this CDR3. V is TRBV27 and J is TRBJ1-2; 8 positions match TRBD1. Germline CDR1 and CDR2: MNHEY and SMNVEV (reference sequence). The CDR3 spans 13 residues. Trimming at V came to 6 bases and at J to 5 bases, leaving 5 bases not matched to a gene. CDR3 nucleotide sequence: TGTGCCAGCAGCCAAACAGGGGGTTATGGCTACACCTTC. This gives the protein CASSQTGGYGYTF.

The chain has TRBV5-1 and TRBJ2-3; 7 bases map to TRBD2. The length of the CDR3 is 16 residues. Looked up from germline, CDR1 is SGHRS and CDR2 is YFSETQ. The V gene end was trimmed by 2 bases and the J gene end by 3 bases; junction bases not matched to a gene: 9. The CDR3 is CASSLQPRERTDTQYF. The CDR3 DNA reads TGCGCCAGCAGCTTACAACCGCGGGAGAGAACAGATACGCAGTATTTT.

The V call is TRBV3-1 (or the pseudogene TRBV3-2), the J call TRBJ1-4, with 7 positions matching TRBD1. There are 14 residues in the CDR3. V gave up 5 bases and J gave up 4 bases; unmatched junction bases: 4. CDR1 is LGHDT and CDR2 is YNNKEL in the germline V gene (reference sequence). CDR3 sequence: CASSRGQLNEKLFF. The CDR3 DNA reads as TGTGCCAGCAGCAGGGGACAGCTTAATGAAAAACTGTTTTTT.

This chain links TRBV27 with TRBJ2-2, with D possibly TRBD2 on 6 matching bases. The CDR3 runs to 14 residues. The V and J ends lost 10 bases and 5 bases respectively, with 17 bases between them. Germline CDR1 reads MNHEY; CDR2 reads SMNVEV (reference sequence). CDR3 protein: CATKPREFTGELFF. In nucleotides, the CDR3 is TGTGCCACTAAGCCTCGGGAGTTTACCGGGGAGCTGTTTTTT.

This clone appeared a few times. The CDR3 loop reads CASSLESLGDGYTF. The CDR3 DNA is TGTGCCAGCAGCTTGGAAAGTTTAGGGGATGGCTACACCTTC. V is TRBV5-5 and J is TRBJ1-2, with TRBD1 as a possible D gene (5 bases). V lost 0 bases, J lost 6 bases, and 12 bases lay in between. The length of the CDR3 is 14 residues. The germline gives CDR1 SGHKS, CDR2 YYEKEE (reference sequence).

V gene TRBV7-9 combines with J gene TRBJ2-1; TRBD1 matches at 7 bases. V lost 4 bases, J lost 8 bases, and 8 bases stayed unmatched. The germline CDR1 and CDR2 sequences are SEHNR and FQNEAQ (reference sequence). This CDR3 region has 14 residues. In DNA form, the CDR3 reads TGTGCCAGCAGCTACGACAGGGATCGCGATGAGCAGTTCTTC. This translates into CASSYDRDRDEQFF.

This chain connects TRBV6-1 to TRBJ2-5; 10 bases are a match to TRBD2. Germline V gene lookup returns CDR1 MNHNS and CDR2 SASEGT. This CDR3 is 17 amino acids long. V lost 0 bases and J lost 7; bases outside the gene matches: 11. The CDR3 loop reads CASSEALAGTKSGTQYF. The CDR3 region has the DNA TGTGCCAGCAGTGAAGCACTAGCGGGGACCAAATCTGGGACCCAGTACTTC.

The chain carries TRBV5-1 and TRBJ2-5; TRBD1 aligns across 8 bases. Germline values: CDR1 SGHRS, CDR2 YFSETQ. The CDR3 totals 16 residues. With V trimmed by 1 base and J by 1 base, 6 bases remained unmatched. The CDR3 here is CASSLRIGQGQETQYF. The CDR3, as DNA: TGCGCCAGCAGCTTGCGAATCGGACAGGGCCAAGAGACCCAGTACTTC.

The chain is built from TRBV7-2 and TRBJ2-3; D is perhaps TRBD2 (5 bases). This CDR3 spans 16 amino acids. V lost 1 base, J lost 8 bases, and 19 bases lay in between. CDR1 is SGHTA, CDR2 FQGNSA, per germline. The CDR3 region has the DNA TGTGCCAGCAGCTTAGGAGGAGGCCCGCCCCAGAGTACGCAGTATTTT. Protein product: CASSLGGGPPQSTQYF.

V gene TRBV5-1 combines with J gene TRBJ2-7; TRBD2 is a possible D gene (6 bases). Trimming took 0 bases from V and 3 from J, leaving 10 bases between them. Germline CDR1 is SGHRS and CDR2 is YFSETQ. The CDR3 is 14 amino acids. In nucleotides, the CDR3 is TGCGCCAGCAGCTTGGCCGGGAGCAACTACGAGCAGTACTTC. Translation: CASSLAGSNYEQYF.

As for this clone: A much larger clonotype is one base distant, so this may be a read error. This chain joins TRBV12-3 or TRBV12-4 and TRBJ2-7; D unclear. Trimming shortened V by 5 bases and J by 2 bases, and 7 bases separated the two germline ends. The CDR3 consists of 12 residues. The CDR3, as DNA: TGTGCCAGCAGTCTCAGAACCTACGAGCAGTACTTC. Translation: CASSLRTYEQYF.

This chain uses TRBV5-6 with TRBJ1-4, with D perhaps matching TRBD1 (5 bases). Per the germline V gene, CDR1 is SGHDT and CDR2 is YYEEEE. V was cut by 1 base and J by 14 bases, with 12 bases left in between. CDR3 length: 12 residues. CDR3: CASSLFRVCLFF. CDR3 bases: TGTGCCAGCAGCTTGTTCAGGGTTTGTCTGTTTTTT.